This passage covers 15 T cell receptor beta chains from one sample sequenced in a study of regulatory T cells in long-lasting Graves disease. Time point noted: persistent/refractory GD, antithyroid drugs over 5 years with positive TRAb. Extracted RNA from PBMCs served as the source of the TCR library. Investigators prepared the TCR beta libraries by applying iRepertoire HTBI primers and Arm-PCR of CDR3 regions. In TCRdb, the multiplex PCR reads were re-called with MiXCR into one record per CDR3 protein. The table records about 460,000 distinct CDR3 sequences, about 20% of them present only once. This specimen was peripheral blood mononuclear cells (PBMCs), taken when the disease was refractory, from a patient treated with antithyroid drugs. The source of these receptors is a female donor with Graves disease.

This clonotype was seen more than once but under ten times. The chain combines TRBV7-2 with TRBJ2-2, with D perhaps matching TRBD2 (6 bases). Germline-derived CDR1 and CDR2 are SGHTA and FQGNSA. CDR3 length: 15 amino acids. The V and J ends lost 2 bases and 4 bases respectively, with 11 bases between them. CDR3 protein: CASSLNMGGTGELFF. The DNA for the CDR3 is TGTGCCAGCAGCTTAAATATGGGGGGCACCGGGGAGCTGTTTTTT.

This clonotype was seen a handful of times. The J gene is TRBJ2-4, the V gene TRBV11-1; tentative D call: TRBD2 (8 bases). The CDR3 contains 16 residues. Trimming removed 4 bases from V and 7 bases from J, with 20 bases in between. Germline V gene sequence: CDR1 SGHAT, CDR2 FQDESV (reference sequence). This chain's CDR3 is CASSSSGGLRGNIQYF. CDR3 nucleotide sequence: TGTGCCAGCAGCTCCAGCGGGGGCCTCAGGGGGAACATTCAGTACTTC.

The chain uses TRBV9 and TRBJ2-5; D is possibly TRBD1 (5 bases). The CDR3 loop spans 13 amino acids. V was trimmed by 2 bases and J by 7 bases, leaving 12 bases between them. Germline CDR1 and CDR2: SGDLS and YYNGEE. DNA for the CDR3: TGTGCCAGCAGCGTGGGGCTCCTGATGACCCAGTACTTC. It specifies CASSVGLLMTQYF.

This clonotype was observed a few times. The rearrangement joins TRBV20-1 to TRBJ1-6, with D perhaps matching TRBD1 (6 bases). V was cut by 1 base and J by 4 bases, with 14 bases left in between. Germline V gene data show CDR1 as DFQATT and CDR2 as SNEGSKA (reference sequence). CDR3 length: 16 residues. CDR3 DNA sequence: TGCAGTGCTAGAGCCGGAGGGGGACCTTATAATTCACCCCTCCACTTT. Its translation is CSARAGGGPYNSPLHF.

This clonotype showed up just a few times. V is TRBV5-8 and J is TRBJ2-7; 12 bases align to TRBD2. V lost 0 bases, J lost 5 bases, and 3 bases stayed unmatched. The CDR3 extends over 15 amino acids. From germline, CDR1 is SGHTS and CDR2 YDEGEE. The CDR3 region is CASSLGLAGDDEQYF. The DNA of the CDR3 is TGTGCCAGCAGCTTGGGACTAGCGGGAGATGACGAGCAGTACTTC.

The chain couples TRBV7-3 to TRBJ2-5; 11 nucleotides match TRBD2. The CDR3 sequence is 16 residues long. V lost 6 bases, J lost 1 base, and 7 bases stayed unmatched. Germline values: CDR1 SGHTA, CDR2 FQGTGA. For the CDR3, the DNA is TGTGCCAGCAGTTATTCTAGCGGGAGGACCCAAGAGACCCAGTACTTC. This gives the protein CASSYSSGRTQETQYF.

Ten or more counts support this clonotype. The V gene is TRBV12-3 or TRBV12-4, the J gene TRBJ1-2; D gene uncertain. Trimming took 5 bases from V and 6 from J, leaving 19 bases between them. The CDR3 runs to 15 residues. CDR3 protein: CASSSLGPALNGYTF. For the CDR3, the DNA is TGTGCCAGCAGTAGTCTCGGACCCGCGTTGAATGGCTACACCTTC.

This clonotype has a count of ten or more. The chain combines TRBV28 with TRBJ1-5, with D hard to call. V was pared by 8 bases and J by 3 bases, with 8 bases between. Germline CDR1 reads MDHEN; CDR2 reads SYDVKM. The CDR3 loop spans 12 amino acids. The CDR3 coding sequence is TGTGCCAGCCTCACCCCCAATCAGCCCCAGCATTTT. It specifies CASLTPNQPQHF.

This clonotype was counted at least ten times. The chain employs TRBV2 and TRBJ1-2; 7 bases agree with TRBD1. Germline V gives CDR1 SNHLY, CDR2 FYNNEI. Trimming removed 0 bases from V and 6 bases from J; junction bases left unmatched: 4. The CDR3 is 14 amino acids. As DNA, the CDR3 is TGTGCCAGCAGTGAAGCGCAACAGGGGCATGGCTACACCTTC. As protein: CASSEAQQGHGYTF. The complete variable domain, with remaining parts taken from reference TRBV2 and TRBJ1-2, reads EPEVTQTPSHQVTQMGQEVILRCVPISNHLYFYWYRQILGQKVEFLVSFYNNEISEKSEIFDDQFSVERPDGSNFTLKIRSTKLEDSAMYFCASSEAQQGHGYTFGSGTRLTVV.

The sample holds one count of this clonotype. The V call is TRBV3-1, the J call TRBJ1-6; possibly TRBD1 for D (6 bases). Trimming stripped 0 bases from V and 8 bases from J, with 11 bases between. The CDR3 covers 15 residues. Germline lookup yields CDR1 LGHDT and CDR2 YNNKEL (reference sequence). Here the CDR3 DNA reads TGTGCCAGCAGCCAAGAACAGGGAGGCGATTCACCCCTCCACTTT. Translating it yields CASSQEQGGDSPLHF.

In this sample, this clonotype turned up many times. This chain uses TRBV12-3 or TRBV12-4 with TRBJ2-7, with 7 bases matching TRBD1. The CDR3 is made up of 14 amino acids. Trimming removed 7 bases from V and 5 bases from J; junction bases left unmatched: 11. The CDR3 sequence: CASTPTGKSHEQYF. In DNA, the CDR3 is TGTGCCAGCACCCCGACAGGGAAGAGCCACGAGCAGTACTTC.

This chain links TRBV6-1 with TRBJ1-1; 11 bases line up with TRBD1. CDR1 is MNHNS, CDR2 SASEGT, per germline. V lost 10 bases to trimming and J lost 5 bases; unmatched junction nucleotides: 6. CDR3 size: 13 residues. Here the CDR3 reads CATHWDRGTEAFF. The CDR3 nucleotides are TGTGCCACCCACTGGGACAGGGGGACTGAAGCTTTCTTT.

This clonotype was counted many times. The chain links TRBV7-9 to TRBJ1-1, with D unclear. The CDR3 is 13 residues long. Germline V gene data show CDR1 as SEHNR and CDR2 as FQNEAQ (reference sequence). Trimming pared 6 bases from V and 2 bases from J, leaving 10 bases between. The CDR3 sequence: CASSLQRNTEAFF. Here the CDR3 DNA reads TGTGCCAGCAGTTTGCAGAGAAACACTGAAGCTTTCTTT.

A few counts support this clonotype. V gene TRBV6-1 combines with J gene TRBJ2-7; D remains unclear. The V gene's germline CDR1 is MNHNS and CDR2 SASEGT. The CDR3 is 15 residues long. V was cut by 5 bases and J by 9 bases, with 23 bases left in between. CDR3 sequence reads: CASSRPRLGPSGQYF. CDR3 in DNA: TGTGCCAGCAGTCGCCCGAGACTTGGACCGTCGGGGCAGTACTTC.

This clonotype occurred a few times. This sequence joins TRBV27 and TRBJ2-5; possible D gene TRBD1, 5 bases. The V gene lost 5 bases and the J gene lost 5 bases, with 12 bases spanning the gap. This CDR3 has 13 amino acids. Germline values: CDR1 MNHEY, CDR2 SMNVEV (reference sequence). The DNA of the CDR3 is TGTGCCAGCAGTGTCCTGGGGCACGAGACCCAGTACTTC. Residues: CASSVLGHETQYF.